The 32 T cell receptor beta chains below come from one sample, sequenced in a study of human T cells and chemical hapten exposure. This sample's time point: patch test 3, about 24 weeks after DPC sensitization. Described treatment: therapeutic diphenylcyclopropenone sensitization with weekly scalp DPC. TCRdb redid the calling of the RACE reads with MiXCR, one entry per CDR3 protein. The data contain some 62,000 distinct CDR3 sequences, approximately 11% of them seen just once; the ten biggest clones take up 2% to 3%. The specimen was whole blood, collected in connection with sensitization to the hapten diphenylcyclopropenone (DPC). The receptors shown here come from a woman aged 25 to 45 with alopecia areata. Some clones in this sample may be carry-over from other donors' samples.

This chain links TRBV18 with TRBJ2-7; D is uncertain. Germline values: CDR1 KGHSH, CDR2 LQKENI. Trimming cost V 2 bases and J 7 bases, with 15 bases left between them. The CDR3 runs to 14 residues. The CDR3 sequence is CASSPSDTTWEQYF. The CDR3 nucleotides are TGTGCCAGCTCACCAAGCGATACTACTTGGGAGCAGTACTTC.

CDR3 in amino acids: CASRVQGWDSNQPQHF. The CDR3 nucleotides read TGTGCCAGCAGGGTCCAGGGTTGGGACAGCAATCAGCCCCAGCATTTT. The J gene is TRBJ1-5, the V gene TRBV7-3; TRBD1 might be the D (5 bases). V gave up 6 bases and J gave up 1 base, with 16 bases separating them. This CDR3 spans 16 amino acids. Germline V gene lookup returns CDR1 SGHTA and CDR2 FQGTGA.

This clonotype was seen a handful of times. The chain is built from TRBV20-1 and TRBJ2-7; D is undetermined. Between the trimmed V and J ends, which lost 0 bases and 2 bases, there was a span of 14 bases. Germline V gene sequence: CDR1 DFQATT, CDR2 SNEGSKA (reference sequence). The CDR3 is 15 residues long. CDR3: CSARDWRETAYEQYF. In DNA, the CDR3 is TGCAGTGCTAGAGATTGGAGAGAGACCGCCTACGAGCAGTACTTC.

The chain uses TRBV28 and TRBJ2-6; maybe TRBD1 (6 bases). The V and J ends lost 9 bases and 4 bases respectively, with 13 bases between them. Looked up from germline, CDR1 is MDHEN and CDR2 is SYDVKM. The CDR3 covers 14 residues. CDR3 nucleotides: TGTGCCAGTTTCACAGGGTCAGGGGCCAACGTCCTGACTTTC. The encoded protein is CASFTGSGANVLTF.

This chain uses TRBV12-3 or TRBV12-4 with TRBJ1-3, with TRBD1 as a possible D gene (6 bases). The CDR3 contains 14 residues. Trimming removed 5 bases at V and 3 bases at J, with 11 bases between. The CDR3 spells CASSTTGHGNTIYF. CDR3 coding DNA: TGTGCCAGCAGTACGACAGGCCATGGAAACACCATATATTTT.

Of note for this clonotype: A much larger clonotype is one base distant, so this may be a read error. The genes are TRBV11-2 and TRBJ2-7; D is perhaps TRBD1 or TRBD2 (6 bases each). This CDR3 is built from 15 residues. Germline values: CDR1 SGHAT, CDR2 FQNNGV. CDR3 in amino acids: CASSLSQGGTFERYF. DNA for the CDR3: TGTGCCAGCAGCTTGTCACAGGGCGGGACGTTCGAGCGGTACTTC.

This rearrangement joins TRBV6-2 or TRBV6-3 to TRBJ1-2; tentatively, D is TRBD1 (6 bases). Germline V CDR1 and CDR2: MNHEY, SVGEGT. The CDR3 has 17 amino acids. Trimming stripped 0 bases from V and 8 bases from J, with 22 bases between. In DNA, the CDR3 is TGTGCCAGCAGTTACTCTCTTTACAGGGAGCCCTCCGGCGGCTACACCTTC. It translates to CASSYSLYREPSGGYTF.

The V and J genes are TRBV29-1 and TRBJ1-3, with a weak D call TRBD1 (6 bases). Germline CDR1 reads SQVTM; CDR2 reads ANQGSEA. Deletions cut 7 bases from V and 0 bases from J, with 13 bases between. The CDR3 extends over 14 amino acids. CDR3 DNA sequence: TGCAGCGGCCGGACGGACAGCTCTGGAAACACCATATATTTT. This codes for CSGRTDSSGNTIYF. The variable domain in full, completed from reference TRBV29-1 and TRBJ1-3, reads SAVISQKPSRDICQRGTSLTIQCQVDSQVTMMFWYRQQPGQSLTLIATANQGSEATYESGFVIDKFPISRPNLTFSTLTVSNMSPEDSSIYLCSGRTDSSGNTIYFGEGSWLTVV.

The V call is TRBV5-1, the J call TRBJ2-5; 7 bases are shared with TRBD2. From germline, CDR1 is SGHRS and CDR2 YFSETQ. The CDR3 consists of 16 residues. J gave up 1 base and V 3 bases, and 9 bases lay outside the gene matches. In DNA, the CDR3 is TGCGCCAGCAGCTGGGGGGACTACTCAACCCAAGAGACCCAGTACTTC. Its translation is CASSWGDYSTQETQYF.

V usage is TRBV10-3 and J usage is TRBJ2-1; D gene ambiguous. Germline values: CDR1 ENHRY, CDR2 SYGVKD. There are 15 residues in the CDR3. The germline V and J ends were trimmed by 3 bases and 5 bases, with 14 bases remaining between them. CDR3 residues: CAISDTRGRDNEQFF. The CDR3 bases are TGTGCCATCAGTGATACTCGCGGACGGGACAATGAGCAGTTCTTC.

There are a few counts of this clonotype. The J gene is TRBJ2-3, the V gene TRBV7-7; 12 bases are a match to TRBD2. Trimming removed 1 base from V and 3 bases from J; junction bases left unmatched: 20. The length of the CDR3 is 22 residues. The germline V gene has CDR1 SSHAT and CDR2 FNYEAQ (reference sequence). CDR3 residues: CASSLGFRTSGDPCPSTDTQYF. DNA for the CDR3: TGTGCCAGCAGCTTAGGGTTCCGGACTAGCGGGGACCCATGCCCGTCGACAGATACGCAGTATTTT.

This clonotype was seen only a few times. Germline and junction disagree at one end, which may indicate a read error. The chain recombines TRBV7-7 with TRBJ2-3; possible D gene TRBD1, 5 bases. Germline CDR1 is SSHAT and CDR2 is FNYEAQ (reference sequence). CDR3 length: 14 amino acids. The CDR3 DNA follows: TGTGCTAGCAGTCGCAACCTAGGGGCAGATACGCAGTATTTT. The encoded protein is CASSRNLGADTQYF.

Many counts were recorded for this clonotype. This chain connects TRBV4-1 to TRBJ1-5, with 7 positions matching TRBD1. The V gene end was trimmed by 0 bases and the J gene end by 9 bases; junction bases not matched to a gene: 11. Germline loops: CDR1 MGHRA, CDR2 YSYEKL. This CDR3 comprises 16 residues. The CDR3 region is CASSQEHRGGPGPQHF. Written as DNA, the CDR3 is TGCGCCAGCAGCCAAGAGCACAGGGGAGGCCCCGGGCCCCAGCATTTT.

The genes are TRBV7-9 and TRBJ1-1, with D possibly TRBD1 on 6 matching bases. Germline V gene data show CDR1 as SEHNR and CDR2 as FQNEAQ (reference sequence). Trimming shortened V by 1 base and J by 4 bases, and 7 bases separated the two germline ends. The CDR3 is 13 residues long. The CDR3 bases are TGTGCCAGCAGCTTAGGGGGGCCCACTGAAGCTTTCTTT. Translated: CASSLGGPTEAFF. Looking up the rest from reference TRBV7-9 and TRBJ1-1 gives the full variable domain: DTGVSQNPRHKITKRGQNVTFRCDPISEHNRLYWYRQTLGQGPEFLTYFQNEAQLEKSRLLSDRFSAERPKGSFSTLEIQRTEQGDSAMYLCASSLGGPTEAFFGQGTRLTVV.

There are many counts of this clonotype. The rearrangement joins TRBV10-3 to TRBJ1-6; 8 nucleotides line up with TRBD1. V was clipped by 6 bases and J by 7 bases; unmatched bases: 8. The CDR3 has 15 amino acids. From germline, CDR1 is ENHRY and CDR2 SYGVKD. The CDR3 here is CAISPTGVYNSPLHF. CDR3 nucleotide sequence: TGTGCCATCAGCCCGACAGGGGTTTACAATTCACCCCTCCACTTT.

This clonotype was found many times. The chain recombines TRBV7-6 with TRBJ1-4, with TRBD1 matching 8 bases. The trim removed 5 bases at V and 5 bases at J, leaving 13 bases unmatched. This CDR3 spans 17 amino acids. Per germline, CDR1 SGHVS and CDR2 FNYEAQ. CDR3 sequence reads: CASSLGSGQGVNEKLFF. CDR3 nucleotides: TGTGCCAGCAGCCTAGGATCTGGACAGGGAGTGAATGAAAAACTGTTTTTT.

The J gene is TRBJ2-7, the V gene TRBV5-5; D may be TRBD1 (5 bases). The germline V and J ends were trimmed by 0 bases and 0 bases, with 10 bases remaining between them. Per germline, CDR1 SGHKS and CDR2 YYEKEE (reference sequence). The CDR3 is made up of 15 amino acids. The CDR3 sequence: CASSLGGQASYEQYF. In nucleotides, the CDR3 is TGTGCCAGCAGCTTGGGCGGACAAGCCTCCTACGAGCAGTACTTC.

This clonotype has ten or more counts. The chain is built from TRBV11-2 and TRBJ1-5, with TRBD1 matching over 8 bases. The CDR3 loop spans 14 amino acids. Trimming took 5 bases from V and 7 from J; bases not matched to a gene: 7. The germline V gene has CDR1 SGHAT and CDR2 FQNNGV. The CDR3 protein is CASSEGQGGQPQHF. Written as DNA, the CDR3 is TGTGCCAGCAGCGAAGGACAGGGCGGACAGCCCCAGCATTTT.

This clonotype appeared a few times. This chain links TRBV6-2 or TRBV6-3 with TRBJ2-3; D remains ambiguous. This CDR3 contains 13 residues. Trimming cost V 2 bases and J 8 bases, with 11 bases left between them. From germline, CDR1 is MNHEY and CDR2 SVGEGT. The CDR3 sequence: CASSYEERGTQYF. The CDR3 region has the DNA TGTGCCAGCAGTTACGAGGAGCGTGGTACGCAGTATTTT.

The gene calls are TRBV2 and TRBJ2-7; 11 bases align to TRBD2. CDR1 is SNHLY and CDR2 is FYNNEI in the germline V gene. This CDR3 is built from 16 residues. J was trimmed by 4 bases and V by 4 bases; bases with no gene match: 9. In DNA, the CDR3 is TGTGCCAGCAGTGGGGACCCGGGACTAGCGGTTTACGAGCAGTACTTC. This translates into CASSGDPGLAVYEQYF. Full variable domain (rest looked up from reference TRBV2 and TRBJ2-7): EPEVTQTPSHQVTQMGQEVILRCVPISNHLYFYWYRQILGQKVEFLVSFYNNEISEKSEIFDDQFSVERPDGSNFTLKIRSTKLEDSAMYFCASSGDPGLAVYEQYFGPGTRLTVT.

This clonotype was seen a handful of times. The rearrangement joins TRBV7-8 to TRBJ1-1; 8 bases agree with TRBD1. The ends lost 5 bases at V and 2 bases at J; junction bases unmatched: 7. Germline loops: CDR1 SGHVS, CDR2 FQNEAQ. This CDR3 is 15 amino acids long. The CDR3 DNA reads TGTGCCAGCAGCACAACAGGGGGTGGAAACACTGAAGCTTTCTTT. This codes for CASSTTGGGNTEAFF.

This clonotype was seen more than once but under ten times. The chain joins TRBV4-3 to TRBJ2-2; D call uncertain. The CDR3 is 15 residues long. Trimming cost V 1 base and J 0 bases, with 6 bases left between them. The germline V gene encodes CDR1 LGHNA and CDR2 YSLEER. Here the CDR3 DNA reads TGCGCCAGCAGCCAAGGGCAGCCGAACACCGGGGAGCTGTTTTTT. Translation: CASSQGQPNTGELFF.

The chain uses TRBV9 and TRBJ1-1; D is uncertain. Deletions cut 0 bases from V and 1 base from J, with 7 bases between. Germline V gives CDR1 SGDLS, CDR2 YYNGEE. There are 14 residues in the CDR3. CDR3 in amino acids: CASSVGTENTEAFF. The CDR3 DNA is TGTGCCAGCAGCGTAGGGACGGAGAACACTGAAGCTTTCTTT.

This clonotype was seen only a few times. This rearrangement joins TRBV7-9 to TRBJ2-6; D not resolved. The CDR3 consists of 17 residues. Germline CDR1 SEHNR, CDR2 FQNEAQ (reference sequence). V was clipped by 1 base and J by 2 bases, with 12 bases between them. The CDR3 sequence is CASSLEAPSPGANVLTF. CDR3 DNA: TGTGCCAGCAGCTTAGAGGCCCCGAGCCCTGGGGCCAACGTCCTGACTTTC.

This clonotype has only a few counts. The V gene is TRBV29-1, the J gene TRBJ2-3; 7 nucleotides line up with TRBD1. V lost 5 bases and J lost 6; bases outside the gene matches: 2. In germline, CDR1 is SQVTM, CDR2 ANQGSEA. The CDR3 has 11 residues. CDR3 amino acids: CSVRQGDTQYF. CDR3 DNA sequence: TGCAGCGTTCGACAGGGTGATACGCAGTATTTT.

This sequence joins TRBV20-1 and TRBJ2-7, with TRBD1 as a possible D gene (6 bases). CDR1 and CDR2 (germline): DFQATT, SNEGSKA (reference sequence). The CDR3 extends over 15 amino acids. Trimming took 5 bases from V and 3 from J, leaving 20 bases between them. This CDR3 reads CSASQARGAHYEQYF. The CDR3 DNA sequence: TGCAGTGCTTCACAAGCCAGGGGTGCCCACTACGAGCAGTACTTC.

This chain joins TRBV7-2 and TRBJ1-6; possible D gene TRBD1, 6 bases. The CDR3 length is 15 residues. Deletions cut 1 base from V and 10 bases from J, with 14 bases between. Germline V lookup: CDR1 SGHTA, CDR2 FQGNSA. The CDR3 DNA reads TGTGCCAGCAGCTTAGAGGCAGGGGAAGGATCACCCCTCCACTTT. This encodes CASSLEAGEGSPLHF.

The sample holds a few counts of this clonotype. The genes are TRBV3-1 and TRBJ1-5; D ambiguous. The germline CDR1 and CDR2 sequences are LGHDT and YNNKEL (reference sequence). Trimming cost V 4 bases and J 1 base, with 17 bases left between them. This CDR3 is 17 amino acids long. The CDR3 DNA is TGTGCCAGCAGCCCTTTAAACGGGCCGCGAAGCAATCAGCCCCAGCATTTT. This gives the protein CASSPLNGPRSNQPQHF.

The chain has TRBV20-1 and TRBJ2-1, with TRBD2 matching over 11 bases. There are 15 residues in the CDR3. From germline, CDR1 is DFQATT and CDR2 SNEGSKA (reference sequence). The trim removed 2 bases at V and 9 bases at J, leaving 9 bases unmatched. The CDR3 region is CSARKPSGRLGEQFF. DNA of the CDR3: TGCAGTGCTAGAAAGCCTAGCGGGAGGTTGGGTGAGCAGTTCTTC.

The chain employs TRBV12-3 or TRBV12-4 and TRBJ2-5; 13 bases match TRBD2. V gave up 5 bases and J gave up 4 bases; unmatched junction bases: 7. The length of the CDR3 is 16 residues. The CDR3 region has the DNA TGTGCCAGCAGTCCGAGGAGGACTAGCGGGAGAGAGACCCAGTACTTC. This gives the protein CASSPRRTSGRETQYF.

This clonotype showed up many times. This rearrangement joins TRBV11-3 to TRBJ1-6, with D possibly being TRBD1 (5 bases). The germline V gene has CDR1 SGHNT and CDR2 YENEEA. This CDR3 has 14 residues. V was cut by 5 bases and J by 8 bases, with 13 bases left in between. Here the CDR3 reads CASSGRDRYSPLHF. The CDR3 DNA reads TGTGCCAGCAGCGGCCGGGACCGATATTCACCCCTCCACTTT. The full variable domain, completed using reference TRBV11-3 and TRBJ1-6, is EAGVVQSPRYKIIEKKQPVAFWCNPISGHNTLYWYLQNLGQGPELLIRYENEEAVDDSQLPKDRFSAERLKGVDSTLKIQPAELGDSAVYLCASSGRDRYSPLHFGNGTRLTVT.

The sample holds one count of this clonotype. The J gene is TRBJ1-5, the V gene TRBV19; D gene uncertain. The CDR3 consists of 15 residues. Trimming removed 2 bases from V and 5 bases from J, with 13 bases in between. Germline CDR1 LNHDA, CDR2 SQIVND (reference sequence). CDR3 nucleotides: TGTGCCAGTAGTATAAAGTGGACCTCAGATCAGCCCCAGCATTTT. It codes for CASSIKWTSDQPQHF.